What follows are 6 T cell receptor beta chains derived from one specimen sequenced in a study of T cell clonotyping in hematopoietic cell transplantation. The data were produced by immunoSEQ multiplex PCR, yet TCRdb's version contains in-frame clones alone and is incomplete. The table includes some 4,000 clones, 15% to 20% detected once. Sample: peripheral blood mononuclear cells, taken 30 days after allogeneic stem cell transplant. Every receptor here comes from a male patient aged 45-59 years who had an allogeneic stem cell transplant from a related donor, so the T cells may come from the graft donor. Some clones in this sample may be carry-over from other donors' samples.

The chain links TRBV7-3 to TRBJ1-2; tentatively, D is TRBD1 (5 bases). The CDR3 covers 13 residues. Germline V gene lookup returns CDR1 SGHTA and CDR2 FQGTGA. V lost 1 base and J 8 bases, leaving 11 bases between the germline ends. The CDR3 DNA reads as TGTGCCAGCAGCTTAAGTGCAGGACAAGGCTACACCTTC. Its protein product is CASSLSAGQGYTF.

This clone was seen a handful of times. The rearrangement uses TRBV6-5 and TRBJ1-2; D call uncertain. Germline V gives CDR1 MNHEY, CDR2 SVGAGI. CDR3 length equals 14 residues. Trimming shortened V by 0 bases and J by 1 base, and 6 bases separated the two germline ends. This CDR3 is CASSYSFGNYGYTF. Here the CDR3 DNA reads TGTGCCAGCAGTTACTCATTTGGTAACTATGGCTACACCTTC.

This rearrangement joins TRBV30 to TRBJ1-6; unclear D gene. The CDR3 is 12 residues long. V shed 1 base and J shed 7 bases, with 5 bases lying between them. Per germline, CDR1 GTSNPN and CDR2 SVGIG (reference sequence). CDR3 in amino acids: CAWSAQNSPLHF. The CDR3 DNA follows: TGTGCCTGGAGTGCCCAAAATTCACCCCTCCACTTT.

The rearrangement joins TRBV30 to TRBJ1-5; possibly TRBD1 for D (6 bases). There are 14 residues in the CDR3. Per the germline V gene, CDR1 is GTSNPN and CDR2 is SVGIG (reference sequence). V was trimmed by 0 bases and J by 4 bases, leaving 10 bases between them. CDR3 in DNA: TGTGCCTGGAGTGTTGGGCAGGGGAATCAGCCCCAGCATTTT. This translates into CAWSVGQGNQPQHF.

The CDR3 sequence: CASSQEDRGGYTF. The CDR3, as DNA: TGCGCCAGCAGCCAAGAGGATAGAGGGGGCTACACCTTC. The chain links TRBV4-1 to TRBJ1-2; D call uncertain. V lost 0 bases and J 8 bases, leaving 10 bases between the germline ends. The CDR3 totals 13 residues. The V gene's germline CDR1 is MGHRA and CDR2 YSYEKL.

This clone was detected only a few times. The chain employs TRBV30 and TRBJ1-2; 12 positions match TRBD1. V gave up 5 bases and J gave up 8 bases; unmatched junction bases: 9. From germline, CDR1 is GTSNPN and CDR2 SVGIG (reference sequence). The CDR3 spans 14 residues. This chain's CDR3 is CAWLAPGTGGGYTF. CDR3 nucleotide sequence: TGTGCCTGGTTGGCTCCCGGGACAGGGGGCGGCTACACCTTC.